The 16 T cell receptor beta chains given below trace back to one sample, sequenced in a study of cytomegalovirus exposure and HLA in healthy donors. Sequencing used immunoSEQ multiplex PCR; TCRdb keeps in-frame clones, though not all of them. The table has tens of thousands of clones, roughly 94% seen once. Sequenced sample: PBMCs. Receptors originate from a man in his late teens or twenties in good health and CMV-seropositive.

V usage is TRBV9 and J usage is TRBJ2-5; 10 bases are a match to TRBD2. V lost 0 bases to trimming and J lost 5 bases; unmatched junction nucleotides: 7. Germline V CDR1 and CDR2: SGDLS, YYNGEE. The CDR3 covers 16 residues. The CDR3 here is CASSVGRLAGDETQYF. Written as DNA, the CDR3 is TGTGCCAGCAGCGTAGGAAGGCTAGCGGGAGACGAGACCCAGTACTTC.

The chain joins TRBV6-1 to TRBJ1-2; 8 positions agree with TRBD1. This CDR3 spans 13 amino acids. V was clipped by 7 bases and J by 7 bases; unmatched bases: 8. Germline CDR1 is MNHNS and CDR2 is SASEGT. This chain's CDR3 is CASIWGQEGGYTF. The CDR3 DNA follows: TGTGCCAGCATTTGGGGACAGGAGGGTGGCTACACCTTC.

This clone was found once. The chain employs TRBV19 and TRBJ2-2; TRBD1 matches at 11 bases. The CDR3 runs to 15 residues. Germline CDR1 reads LNHDA; CDR2 reads SQIVND (reference sequence). V shed 4 bases and J 6 bases; nucleotides not matched to a gene: 4. CDR3 sequence (DNA): TGTGCCAGTAGTAAGGGGGACAGGGGGGCCGGGGAGCTGTTTTTT. It codes for CASSKGDRGAGELFF.

V is TRBV11-2 and J is TRBJ2-7; a possible D gene is TRBD2 (6 bases). V lost 2 bases and J 0 bases, leaving 11 bases between the germline ends. Germline V CDR1 and CDR2: SGHAT, FQNNGV. This CDR3 spans 15 amino acids. The DNA for the CDR3 is TGTGCCAGCAGCTTATACCGGGGGAGCTCCTACGAGCAGTACTTC. Translated: CASSLYRGSSYEQYF. Based on the CDR3 plus reference TRBV11-2 and TRBJ2-7, the full variable domain is EAGVAQSPRYKIIEKRQSVAFWCNPISGHATLYWYQQILGQGPKLLIQFQNNGVVDDSQLPKDRFSAERLKGVDSTLKIQPAKLEDSAVYLCASSLYRGSSYEQYFGPGTRLTVT.

The chain is built from TRBV7-8 and TRBJ2-5; D unresolved. Trimming stripped 0 bases from V and 1 base from J, with 9 bases between. There are 15 residues in the CDR3. CDR1 and CDR2 from the germline V gene are SGHVS and FQNEAQ. CDR3: CASSLAAAFQETQYF. The DNA for the CDR3 is TGTGCCAGCAGCTTAGCGGCGGCATTCCAAGAGACCCAGTACTTC.

The chain carries TRBV10-2 and TRBJ1-5; a possible D gene is TRBD1 (5 bases). The CDR3 sequence is 13 residues long. Germline CDR1 reads WSHSY; CDR2 reads SAAADI. Trimming removed 7 bases at V and 7 bases at J, with 14 bases between. This CDR3 is CASTETGGQPQHF. For the CDR3, the DNA is TGCGCCAGCACCGAGACCGGGGGGCAGCCCCAGCATTTT.

The chain employs TRBV6-5 and TRBJ2-7; perhaps TRBD2 as D (5 bases). Trimming cost V 0 bases and J 4 bases, with 16 bases left between them. Germline V gene sequence: CDR1 MNHEY, CDR2 SVGAGI. The CDR3 totals 16 residues. CDR3 loop: CASSYSFTGLRYEQYF. The CDR3 DNA is TGTGCCAGCAGTTACTCGTTTACGGGATTAAGATACGAGCAGTACTTC.

The chain couples TRBV10-3 to TRBJ2-7; maybe TRBD2 (6 bases). V lost 0 bases and J 3 bases, leaving 9 bases between the germline ends. CDR1 and CDR2 from the germline V gene are ENHRY and SYGVKD. The CDR3 totals 14 residues. The CDR3 reads CAISESYGGYEQYF. The CDR3 bases are TGTGCCATCAGTGAGTCATACGGGGGCTACGAGCAGTACTTC.

J is TRBJ1-6 and V is TRBV19; D gene ambiguous. The V gene lost 3 bases and the J gene lost 1 base, with 7 bases spanning the gap. Germline lookup yields CDR1 LNHDA and CDR2 SQIVND (reference sequence). This CDR3 contains 15 residues. The CDR3 nucleotides read TGTGCCAGTAGTATGAGACAATCCTATAATTCACCCCTCCACTTT. Translation: CASSMRQSYNSPLHF.

V and J are TRBV20-1 and TRBJ2-7; D gene unclear. Trimming left V 3 bases short and J 6 bases short, with 9 bases between. The V gene's germline CDR1 is DFQATT and CDR2 SNEGSKA (reference sequence). CDR3 length: 11 residues. CDR3 region: CSASRAPEQYF. As DNA, the CDR3 is TGCAGTGCTAGTCGAGCGCCCGAGCAGTACTTC.

The chain is built from TRBV19 and TRBJ2-2; D is perhaps TRBD1 (7 bases). The CDR3 contains 21 residues. The germline V and J ends were trimmed by 2 bases and 0 bases, with 25 bases remaining between them. Germline CDR1 LNHDA, CDR2 SQIVND (reference sequence). The CDR3 DNA sequence: TGTGCCAGTAGTATAAACGACAGGGAGGCCGATTTAAACGCGAACACCGGGGAGCTGTTTTTT. Translation gives CASSINDREADLNANTGELFF.

Only one count was recorded for this clone. This chain connects TRBV11-2 to TRBJ2-1; 8 bases agree with TRBD2. CDR3 length: 18 amino acids. Trimming took 4 bases from V and 4 from J; bases not matched to a gene: 15. Per germline, CDR1 SGHAT and CDR2 FQNNGV. CDR3 sequence: CASSSASQASGFYNEQFF. The CDR3 DNA sequence: TGTGCCAGCAGCTCCGCTTCCCAGGCTAGCGGGTTTTACAATGAGCAGTTCTTC.

The gene calls are TRBV7-2 and TRBJ1-5; 7 nucleotides align to TRBD1. The V and J ends lost 3 bases and 3 bases, in that order; junction bases with no gene match: 2. The CDR3 is 14 amino acids. Germline V lookup: CDR1 SGHTA, CDR2 FQGNSA. The CDR3 DNA reads as TGTGCCAGCAGCTTGGGACAGAACAATCAGCCCCAGCATTTT. It is translated as CASSLGQNNQPQHF.

The chain uses TRBV5-4 and TRBJ2-7; the D gene is possibly TRBD1 (6 bases). The germline CDR1 and CDR2 sequences are SGHNT and YYREEE (reference sequence). V shed 4 bases and J shed 3 bases, with 14 bases lying between them. This CDR3 has 14 residues. CDR3 sequence (DNA): TGTGCCAGCAGCCAGGGGCTCCTGAACTACGAGCAGTACTTC. This encodes CASSQGLLNYEQYF.

The V call is TRBV11-2, the J call TRBJ2-5, with unresolved D. The germline V gene has CDR1 SGHAT and CDR2 FQNNGV. This CDR3 comprises 12 residues. Trimming took 2 bases from V and 4 from J, leaving 5 bases between them. CDR3 loop: CASSLLRETQYF. The CDR3, as DNA: TGTGCCAGCAGCTTACTGCGAGAGACCCAGTACTTC.

V is TRBV19 and J is TRBJ1-4; possibly TRBD1 for D (5 bases). The V end lost 6 bases, the J end lost 0 bases, and 26 bases lay between the germline ends. CDR1 LNHDA and CDR2 SQIVND come from the germline V gene (reference sequence). The CDR3 length is 20 residues. The CDR3 sequence is CASSQGDREIIVATNEKLFF. CDR3 bases: TGTGCCAGTAGCCAAGGGGATAGAGAAATAATAGTTGCAACTAATGAAAAACTGTTTTTT.